The clone carrying this T cell receptor (beta chain) was observed a handful of times. Antigen: not known. Assay: immunoSEQ multiplex PCR; the TCRdb copy retains only in-frame clones and omits some. The table includes 200,000 to 250,000 clones, around 78% detected once. This CDR3 contains 14 residues. CDR1 and CDR2 from the germline V gene are MNHNY and SVGAGI (reference sequence). Between the trimmed V and J ends, which lost 0 bases and 8 bases, there was a span of 11 bases. The data are from a study of cytomegalovirus exposure and HLA in healthy donors. Study details: The 110 or so validation repertoires used the same platform as the 666 first-cohort repertoires, a later analysis reported.

Notes on the study in general: Reports indicated that the classifier achieved high specificity and sensitivity in diagnosing cytomegalovirus status.

The chain recombines TRBV6-6 with TRBJ2-1, with D uncertain. Sequenced: PBMCs. The TCR comes from a woman aged 18-29 years in good health and CMV-seronegative. The CDR3 loop reads CASSYSLGLHEQFF. In nucleotides, the CDR3 is TGTGCCAGCAGTTACTCGTTAGGGTTGCATGAGCAGTTCTTC.